Following are 16 T cell receptor beta chains from one sample sequenced in a study of cytomegalovirus exposure and HLA in healthy donors. This PCR relied on a set of 60 Vbeta primers and 13 Jbeta primers. Clones were read by immunoSEQ multiplex PCR, and TCRdb kept only the in-frame ones, dropping some. In the table there are 170,000 or so clones, around four fifths of which are singletons. Sequenced input: PBMCs. These TCRs come from a woman in her 30s in good health and CMV-seropositive.

V and J are TRBV11-3 and TRBJ2-2, with D tentatively TRBD1 (5 bases). Trimming cost V 5 bases and J 7 bases, with 11 bases left between them. CDR1 SGHNT and CDR2 YENEEA come from the germline V gene. The CDR3 length is 13 residues. CDR3 protein: CASSAQGNGELFF. The CDR3 DNA sequence: TGTGCCAGCAGCGCCCAGGGTAACGGGGAGCTGTTTTTT.

The chain employs TRBV14 and TRBJ1-1, with 9 positions matching TRBD1. J was trimmed by 5 bases and V by 1 base; bases with no gene match: 5. Germline assignment: CDR1 SGHDN and CDR2 FVKESK. The CDR3 runs to 15 residues. The CDR3 region is CASSQVGQGWTEAFF. CDR3 DNA: TGTGCCAGCAGCCAAGTGGGACAGGGATGGACTGAAGCTTTCTTT.

This clone was counted between two and nine times. An end of the junction differs from the germline gene, which may be a read error. This chain links TRBV11-3 with TRBJ2-7; a weak D match, TRBD2 (6 bases). Germline values: CDR1 SGHNT, CDR2 YENEEA. The CDR3 loop spans 14 amino acids. The CDR3 nucleotides read TGTGCCAGCACCTTAAATCAAGGACTAATCGAGCAGTACTTC. Encoded protein: CASTLNQGLIEQYF.

This clone was seen just once. V is TRBV5-4 and J is TRBJ1-4, with D possibly matching TRBD1 (5 bases). The CDR3 length is 14 residues. Trimming took 0 bases from V and 8 from J, leaving 11 bases between them. Germline V CDR1 and CDR2: SGHNT, YYREEE (reference sequence). This CDR3 is CASSLEGPEEKLFF. For the CDR3, the DNA is TGTGCCAGCAGCTTGGAGGGGCCTGAGGAAAAACTGTTTTTT.

The chain employs TRBV5-1 and TRBJ2-1; D call uncertain. The CDR3 totals 15 residues. CDR1 is SGHRS, CDR2 YFSETQ, per germline. V was clipped by 0 bases and J by 0 bases, with 7 bases between them. The CDR3 loop reads CASSLGRPSYNEQFF. The CDR3 region has the DNA TGCGCCAGCAGCTTGGGGCGGCCCTCCTACAATGAGCAGTTCTTC.

This clone was seen only a few times. The chain has TRBV2 and TRBJ2-7; 7 positions match TRBD2. V lost 6 bases, J lost 3 bases, and 2 bases stayed unmatched. Germline assignment: CDR1 SNHLY and CDR2 FYNNEI. This CDR3 has 12 residues. The CDR3 spells CASSGLVYEQYF. For the CDR3, the DNA is TGTGCCAGCAGCGGACTAGTCTACGAGCAGTACTTC.

Written as DNA, the CDR3 is TGTGCCAGCAGCTCGACCAGGTCTGGGGCCAACGTCCTGACTTTC. Its protein is CASSSTRSGANVLTF. This chain links TRBV5-6 with TRBJ2-6; D is unresolved. Looked up from germline, CDR1 is SGHDT and CDR2 is YYEEEE. The CDR3 loop spans 15 amino acids. V gave up 3 bases and J gave up 1 base, with 8 bases separating them.

Turning to this clone: Other nucleotide sequences in the sample specify the same CDR3. J is TRBJ2-7 and V is TRBV5-1, with a possible D match to TRBD1 (5 bases). CDR3 length: 14 amino acids. V lost 1 base and J lost 1, with 9 bases in between. Germline CDR1 reads SGHRS; CDR2 reads YFSETQ. Written as DNA, the CDR3 is TGCGCCAGCAGCTTGAGGGGCGAGTCCTACGAGCAGTACTTC. Translated, it gives CASSLRGESYEQYF.

This chain links TRBV5-4 with TRBJ2-1, with 8 bases that match TRBD2. The CDR3 runs to 15 residues. Germline V gene data show CDR1 as SGHNT and CDR2 as YYREEE (reference sequence). With V trimmed by 6 bases and J by 3 bases, 8 bases remained unmatched. The CDR3 DNA is TGTGCCAGCACCCCGCCGACTAGCGTCTACAATGAGCAGTTCTTC. Protein product: CASTPPTSVYNEQFF.

This clone was seen more than once but under ten times. The chain links TRBV6-4 to TRBJ2-1, with 11 bases fitting TRBD2. The CDR3 is made up of 16 amino acids. Per germline, CDR1 MRHNA and CDR2 SNTAGT. The V and J ends lost 4 bases and 9 bases, in that order; junction bases with no gene match: 11. The CDR3 nucleotides are TGTGCCAGCAGTGCCGAACTAGCGGGAGTCGGGGTTGAGCAGTTCTTC. Protein sequence: CASSAELAGVGVEQFF.

The chain uses TRBV9 and TRBJ1-2; D gene unclear. V lost 0 bases, J lost 5 bases, and 17 bases lay in between. Germline CDR1 SGDLS, CDR2 YYNGEE. This CDR3 is built from 16 residues. The DNA for the CDR3 is TGTGCCAGCAGCGTAGAGGATAGCGGAGCATTGTATGGCTACACCTTC. It encodes CASSVEDSGALYGYTF.

This chain joins TRBV29-1 and TRBJ2-7, with 8 bases matching TRBD2. J lost 3 bases, V lost 6 bases, and 10 bases had no gene match. Looked up from germline, CDR1 is SQVTM and CDR2 is ANQGSEA. CDR3 size: 14 residues. This chain's CDR3 is CSVEPRAGGYEQYF. CDR3 nucleotide sequence: TGCAGCGTAGAGCCCCGTGCGGGAGGCTACGAGCAGTACTTC.

This chain uses TRBV15 with TRBJ1-4; D is undetermined. The CDR3 totals 16 residues. The germline V gene encodes CDR1 LNHNV and CDR2 YYDKDF (reference sequence). V was trimmed by 1 base and J by 0 bases, leaving 9 bases between them. CDR3 amino acids: CATSRGASATNEKLFF. DNA for the CDR3: TGTGCCACCAGCAGAGGGGCATCTGCAACTAATGAAAAACTGTTTTTT.

This clone was seen a few times. The chain has TRBV7-6 and TRBJ2-2; 9 bases fit TRBD1. V trimming: 5 bases; J trimming: 6 bases; junction bases outside the gene matches: 4. Germline loops: CDR1 SGHVS, CDR2 FNYEAQ. The CDR3 is 14 amino acids. CDR3 sequence (DNA): TGTGCCAGCAGCGGGGACAGGGCTCCCGGGGAGCTGTTTTTT. This sequence encodes CASSGDRAPGELFF. Together with reference TRBV7-6 and TRBJ2-2, the CDR3 gives the full variable domain: GAGVSQSPRYKVTKRGQDVALRCDPISGHVSLYWYRQALGQGPEFLTYFNYEAQQDKSGLPNDRFSAERPEGSISTLTIQRTEQRDSAMYRCASSGDRAPGELFFGEGSRLTVL.

The CDR3 region is CASSSPDRRGYTF. In DNA, the CDR3 is TGTGCCAGCAGCTCGCCGGACAGGCGGGGCTACACCTTC. J is TRBJ1-2 and V is TRBV5-6, with TRBD1 identical over 7 bases. In germline, CDR1 is SGHDT, CDR2 YYEEEE. The CDR3 runs 13 residues. Losses at the gene ends were 3 bases for V and 8 bases for J; bases not matched to a gene: 7.

This clone was detected a few times. The V and J genes are TRBV28 and TRBJ2-7, with 7 bases lining up with TRBD1. Germline V lookup: CDR1 MDHEN, CDR2 SYDVKM. The CDR3 covers 14 residues. Trimming removed 4 bases from V and 5 bases from J; junction bases left unmatched: 8. The CDR3, as DNA: TGTGCCAGCAGTTCCACCGACAGGGTCCACGAGCAGTACTTC. Protein: CASSSTDRVHEQYF.